Shown below are 8 T cell receptor beta chains from a single sample sequenced in a study of identifying expanded T cells in peripheral blood. The data were produced by immunoSEQ multiplex PCR, yet TCRdb's version contains in-frame clones alone and is incomplete. The data contain just over 90,000 clones, roughly 86% of them singletons. Sequencing was performed on blood. Receptor source: a person aged 18 to 75 in good health.

The V gene is TRBV6-1, the J gene TRBJ2-3; 9 bases are shared with TRBD1. J lost 6 bases, V lost 5 bases, and 6 bases had no gene match. This CDR3 comprises 14 residues. Germline V gene lookup returns CDR1 MNHNS and CDR2 SASEGT. CDR3 residues: CASSPGTGSDTQYF. The CDR3 DNA is TGTGCCAGCAGTCCCGGGACAGGGTCCGATACGCAGTATTTT.

This chain uses TRBV7-3 with TRBJ2-7; TRBD1 or TRBD2 may be the D gene (5 bases each). Trimming pared 8 bases from V and 0 bases from J, leaving 11 bases between. This CDR3 region has 13 residues. In germline, CDR1 is SGHTA, CDR2 FQGTGA. As DNA, the CDR3 is TGTGCCAGCTGTTTCGGGACCTCCTACGAGCAGTACTTC. This sequence encodes CASCFGTSYEQYF.

The chain has TRBV5-1 and TRBJ2-3; D is possibly TRBD1 (7 bases). CDR1 is SGHRS and CDR2 is YFSETQ in the germline V gene. The CDR3 totals 14 residues. V was clipped by 7 bases and J by 5 bases, with 17 bases between them. CDR3 bases: TGCGCCAGCGCTCCTAGGGGGCGGGGAGATACGCAGTATTTT. Protein sequence: CASAPRGRGDTQYF.

The chain is built from TRBV6-5 and TRBJ2-3; 8 nucleotides align to TRBD1. The germline gives CDR1 MNHEY, CDR2 SVGAGI. V gave up 0 bases and J gave up 4 bases; unmatched junction bases: 6. This CDR3 has 16 amino acids. CDR3 region: CASSYSTGDIADTQYF. The CDR3 region has the DNA TGTGCCAGCAGTTACTCGACAGGGGATATAGCAGATACGCAGTATTTT.

This chain links TRBV6-5 with TRBJ2-7, with D possibly matching TRBD2 (6 bases). Trimming took off 4 bases at V and 0 bases at J, with 10 bases between the two ends. Germline assignment: CDR1 MNHEY and CDR2 SVGAGI. This CDR3 comprises 14 residues. This CDR3 is CASSWDFLSYEQYF. The CDR3 DNA reads TGTGCCAGCAGTTGGGACTTCCTCTCCTACGAGCAGTACTTC.

V gene TRBV2 combines with J gene TRBJ2-2; maybe TRBD1 (5 bases). This CDR3 comprises 14 residues. Germline assignment: CDR1 SNHLY and CDR2 FYNNEI. The V gene lost 7 bases and the J gene lost 7 bases, with 16 bases spanning the gap. CDR3 in amino acids: CASTSTGLGGELFF. The CDR3, as DNA: TGTGCCAGCACCAGTACAGGTCTCGGCGGGGAGCTGTTTTTT.

CDR3 DNA: TGTGCCAGTAGTATAGGACGGGTCGGGGACACTGAAGCTTTCTTT. Encoded protein: CASSIGRVGDTEAFF. The chain links TRBV19 to TRBJ1-1; D unclear. Deletions cut 1 base from V and 3 bases from J, with 12 bases between. The CDR3 extends over 15 amino acids. From germline, CDR1 is LNHDA and CDR2 SQIVND (reference sequence).

The CDR3 DNA is TGTGCCAGCAGTTACTCACTACACCCCTACGAGCAGTACTTC. This gives the protein CASSYSLHPYEQYF. The J gene is TRBJ2-7, the V gene TRBV6-6; unclear D gene. Trimming left V 0 bases short and J 2 bases short, with 8 bases between. There are 14 residues in the CDR3. In germline, CDR1 is MNHNY, CDR2 SVGAGI (reference sequence).